This T cell receptor beta chain was found in a study of T cells in Graves' hyperthyroidism and ophthalmopathy. On the study more broadly: Blood was drawn when the patient was first diagnosed and still untreated. Study conclusions and caveats: Median prediction lead before ophthalmopathy onset was six to eight months with the model.

Newly diagnosed patients aged 18 to 65 had hyperthyroidism of under 2 months' duration. Diagnoses were made from clinical symptoms, serum measures (thyroxine and TRAb), thyroid ultrasound and orbital computed tomography. This clonotype was seen a few times. Antigen unknown. CDR3 length: 12 residues. Germline V gene data show CDR1 as DFQATT and CDR2 as SNEGSKA (reference sequence). The ends were cut back, 6 bases at V and 2 bases at J, with 10 bases in the middle. Amplification yielded TCR beta CDR3 regions, with RNA transcripts as the source. The HTBI primer set was used in a first-round RT-PCR of the TCR CDR3. TCRdb independently ran MiXCR on the multiplex PCR reads; one entry per CDR3 protein. The table has fewer than 900,000 distinct CDR3 sequences, around a sixth seen once.

The rearrangement links TRBV20-1 to TRBJ1-2, with no clear D. This sequence originates from a woman in her 50s with Graves' hyperthyroidism that later progressed to Graves' ophthalmopathy. The material sequenced was blood. The CDR3 nucleotides are TGCAGTGCCGCAGGTTACAACTATGGCTACACCTTC. Its protein is CSAAGYNYGYTF.